The rows below give T cell receptor beta chains drawn from one sample of a study of T-cell reconstitution after alpha-beta-depleted transplantation in children. TCRdb ran MiXCR on the PCR reads and lists one entry per CDR3 protein. This table has some 500,000 distinct CDR3 sequences, roughly 18% appearing once. The starting material was PBMCs from the stem cell graft donor, obtained from the stem cell graft. These receptors were obtained from a human donor who donated a stem cell graft to a child with acute lymphoblastic leukemia. The CDR3 runs from the conserved cysteine through the conserved F or W. A D gene is named only where the DNA matches it firmly. A clone size is listed for some rows: how often the clone was seen (once, few, many), or a class if it is expanded.

NA,12,NA,TRBV20-1,TRBJ1-5,TGCAGTGCCCGGGGGGGATATCAGCCCCAGCATTTT,CSARGGYQPQHF
TRBD2,18,NA,TRBV4-1,TRBJ2-7,TGCGCCAGCAGCCAAGAGGGAGGGGAGGGGTATCCGTCCTACGAGCAGTACTTC,CASSQEGGEGYPSYEQYF
NA,13,few,TRBV18,TRBJ2-1,TGTGCCAGCTCGCGGGACGGTGGTAATGAGCAGTTCTTC,CASSRDGGNEQFF
TRBD2,15,NA,TRBV20-1,TRBJ2-1,TGCAGTGCTGAGGGCCCAGCGGGACCCTACAATGAGCAGTTCTTC,CSAEGPAGPYNEQFF
TRBD2,16,NA,TRBV5-1,TRBJ2-1,TGCGCCAGCAGCTTCGAATCCAGCGGGGCTTACAATGAGCAGTTCTTC,CASSFESSGAYNEQFF
NA,13,few,TRBV5-1,TRBJ2-4,TGCGCCAGCAGCTTGGGGACCGAGGACATTCAGTACTTC,CASSLGTEDIQYF
NA,15,NA,TRBV28,TRBJ2-1,TGTGCCGGGGGAAGGACCGGGAATCTTCTGGGTGAGCAGTTCTTC,CAGGRTGNLLGEQFF
TRBD1,13,NA,TRBV29-1,TRBJ2-1,TGCAGCGTTGAGGGACAGGACTACAATGAGCAGTTCTTC,CSVEGQDYNEQFF
TRBD1,14,many,TRBV5-1,TRBJ2-3,TGCGCCAGCCGGGACAGGGACTCCACAGATACGCAGTATTTT,CASRDRDSTDTQYF
NA,13,NA,TRBV6-5,TRBJ2-7,TGTGCCAGCGGTCCGGGCGAAAGGCACGAGCAGTACTTC,CASGPGERHEQYF
NA,14,few,TRBV12-3/TRBV12-4,TRBJ2-1,TGTGCCAGCAGTTCTAGCGACCACTACAATGAGCAGTTCTTC,CASSSSDHYNEQFF
NA,15,NA,TRBV29-1,TRBJ1-2,TGCAGCGTCCCGAACGTGGGCCGCGGGGACTATGGCTACACCTTC,CSVPNVGRGDYGYTF
TRBD2,16,few,TRBV5-1,TRBJ2-3,TGCGCCAGCAGCTTGACGGCGGGAGGGAGCACAGATACGCAGTATTTT,CASSLTAGGSTDTQYF
NA,14,NA,TRBV6-1,TRBJ2-7,TGTGCCAGCAGTGAGTCGGGCGACCTCGGCGAGCAGTACTTC,CASSESGDLGEQYF
NA,15,few,TRBV5-6,TRBJ2-7,TGTGCCAGCAGCTTTCAAGCGTCTGGTGGCTACGAGCAGTACTTC,CASSFQASGGYEQYF
NA,15,few,TRBV5-1,TRBJ2-7,TGCGCCAGCAGACTTTTTGAGAGGAGCCCCGGCGAGCAGTACTTC,CASRLFERSPGEQYF
TRBD2,14,NA,TRBV15,TRBJ2-1,TGTGCCACCTTTGGACTAGCGATCTACAATGAGCAGTTCTTC,CATFGLAIYNEQFF
NA,13,NA,TRBV13,TRBJ2-1,TGTGCCAGCAGCTGGGGACCTAGGAATGAGCAGTTCTTC,CASSWGPRNEQFF
TRBD2,13,NA,TRBV30,TRBJ2-3,TGTGCCTTCGGACGGGGGGACACAGATACGCAGTATTTT,CAFGRGDTDTQYF
TRBD1,15,NA,TRBV12-3/TRBV12-4,TRBJ1-2,TGTGCCAGCAGTTTAGCGGAGGGGGCTCGATATGGCTACACCTTC,CASSLAEGARYGYTF